This TCR beta chain emerged from a study of blood T cell repertoires in COVID-19. Study at large: Samples came from the United States, Italy and Spain, spanning acute and convalescent COVID-19. The cDNA or gDNA used as material had been derived from T cells, B-cell-depleted T cells, or PBMCs.

Authors' analysis steps: Quantification of nucleated cells was approximated via reference gene primer amplification. Repertoires were generated with immunoSEQ multiplex PCR, while TCRdb's copy carries only in-frame clones and drops some. That table furnishes V, J and clone size, whereas the DNA furnished D and trimming. The sample consists of tens of thousands of clones, 85% to 90% of them appearing once. V shed 0 bases and J shed 0 bases, with 12 bases lying between them. Germline values: CDR1 KGHSH, CDR2 LQKENI. This CDR3 contains 17 residues. The TCR sequence derives from a man in his fifties or sixties with acute or convalescent COVID-19. This chain joins TRBV18 and TRBJ1-3, with D uncertain. The sample was peripheral blood. CDR3 amino acids: CASSPPSAVSSGNTIYF. The CDR3 region has the DNA TGTGCCAGCTCACCACCGTCCGCGGTCAGCTCTGGAAACACCATATATTTT.